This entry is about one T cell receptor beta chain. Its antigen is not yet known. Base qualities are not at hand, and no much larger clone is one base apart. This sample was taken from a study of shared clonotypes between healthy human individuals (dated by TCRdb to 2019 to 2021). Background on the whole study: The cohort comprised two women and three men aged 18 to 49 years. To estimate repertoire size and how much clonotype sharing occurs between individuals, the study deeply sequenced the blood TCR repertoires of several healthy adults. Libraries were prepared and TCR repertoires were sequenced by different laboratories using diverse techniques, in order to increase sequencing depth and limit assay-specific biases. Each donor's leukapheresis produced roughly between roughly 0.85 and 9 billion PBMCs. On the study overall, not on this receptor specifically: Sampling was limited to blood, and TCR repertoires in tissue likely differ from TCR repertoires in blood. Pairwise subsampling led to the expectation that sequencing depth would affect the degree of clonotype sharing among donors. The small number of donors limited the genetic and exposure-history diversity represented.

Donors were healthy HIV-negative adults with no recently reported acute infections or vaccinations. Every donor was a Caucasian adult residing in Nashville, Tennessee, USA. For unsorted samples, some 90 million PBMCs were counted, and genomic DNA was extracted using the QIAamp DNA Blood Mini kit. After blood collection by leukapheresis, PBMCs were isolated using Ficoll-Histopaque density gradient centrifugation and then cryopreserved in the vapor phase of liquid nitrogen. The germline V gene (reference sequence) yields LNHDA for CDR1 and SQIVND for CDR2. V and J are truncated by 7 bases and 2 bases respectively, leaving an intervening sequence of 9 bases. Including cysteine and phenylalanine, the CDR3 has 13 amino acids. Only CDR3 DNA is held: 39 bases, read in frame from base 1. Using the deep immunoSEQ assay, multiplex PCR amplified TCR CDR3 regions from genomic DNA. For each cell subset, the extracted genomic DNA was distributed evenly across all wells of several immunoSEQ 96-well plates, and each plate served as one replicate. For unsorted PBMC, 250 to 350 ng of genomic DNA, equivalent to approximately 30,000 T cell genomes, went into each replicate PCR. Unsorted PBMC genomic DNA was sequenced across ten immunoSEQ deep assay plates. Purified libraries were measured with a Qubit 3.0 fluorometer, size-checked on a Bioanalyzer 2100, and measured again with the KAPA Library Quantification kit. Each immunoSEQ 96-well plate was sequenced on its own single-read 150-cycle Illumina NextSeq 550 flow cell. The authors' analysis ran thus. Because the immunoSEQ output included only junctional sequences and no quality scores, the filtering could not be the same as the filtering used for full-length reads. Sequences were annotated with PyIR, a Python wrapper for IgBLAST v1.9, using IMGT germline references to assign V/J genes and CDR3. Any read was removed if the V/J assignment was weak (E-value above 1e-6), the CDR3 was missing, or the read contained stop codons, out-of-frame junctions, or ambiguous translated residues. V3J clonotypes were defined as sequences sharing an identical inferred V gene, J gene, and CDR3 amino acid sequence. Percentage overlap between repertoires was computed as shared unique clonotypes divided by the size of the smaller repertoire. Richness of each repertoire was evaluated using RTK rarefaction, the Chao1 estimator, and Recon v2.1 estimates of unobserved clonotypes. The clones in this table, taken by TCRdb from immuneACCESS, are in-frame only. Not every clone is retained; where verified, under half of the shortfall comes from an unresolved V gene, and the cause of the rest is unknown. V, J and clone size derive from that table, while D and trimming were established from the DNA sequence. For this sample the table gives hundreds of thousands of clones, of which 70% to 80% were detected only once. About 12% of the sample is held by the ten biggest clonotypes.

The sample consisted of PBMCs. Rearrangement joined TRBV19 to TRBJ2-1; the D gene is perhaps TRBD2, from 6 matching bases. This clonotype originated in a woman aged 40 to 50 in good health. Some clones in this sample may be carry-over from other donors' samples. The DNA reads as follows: TGTGCCAGTAAGCGCGGGACCTACAATGAGCAGTTCTTC. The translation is CASKRGTYNEQFF.